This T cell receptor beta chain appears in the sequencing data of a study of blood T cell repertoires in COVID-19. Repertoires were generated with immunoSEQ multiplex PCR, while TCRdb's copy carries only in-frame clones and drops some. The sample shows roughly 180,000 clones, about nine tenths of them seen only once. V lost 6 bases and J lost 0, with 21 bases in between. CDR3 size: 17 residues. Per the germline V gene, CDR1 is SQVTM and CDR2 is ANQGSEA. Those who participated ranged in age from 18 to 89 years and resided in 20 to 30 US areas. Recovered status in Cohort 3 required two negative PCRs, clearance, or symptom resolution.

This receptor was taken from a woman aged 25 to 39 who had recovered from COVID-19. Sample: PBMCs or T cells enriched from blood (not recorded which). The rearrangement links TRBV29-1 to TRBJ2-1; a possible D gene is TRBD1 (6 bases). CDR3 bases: TGCAGCGTGGTCGCAGGGTGGCAGGGGAGCTCCTACAATGAGCAGTTCTTC. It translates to CSVVAGWQGSSYNEQFF.